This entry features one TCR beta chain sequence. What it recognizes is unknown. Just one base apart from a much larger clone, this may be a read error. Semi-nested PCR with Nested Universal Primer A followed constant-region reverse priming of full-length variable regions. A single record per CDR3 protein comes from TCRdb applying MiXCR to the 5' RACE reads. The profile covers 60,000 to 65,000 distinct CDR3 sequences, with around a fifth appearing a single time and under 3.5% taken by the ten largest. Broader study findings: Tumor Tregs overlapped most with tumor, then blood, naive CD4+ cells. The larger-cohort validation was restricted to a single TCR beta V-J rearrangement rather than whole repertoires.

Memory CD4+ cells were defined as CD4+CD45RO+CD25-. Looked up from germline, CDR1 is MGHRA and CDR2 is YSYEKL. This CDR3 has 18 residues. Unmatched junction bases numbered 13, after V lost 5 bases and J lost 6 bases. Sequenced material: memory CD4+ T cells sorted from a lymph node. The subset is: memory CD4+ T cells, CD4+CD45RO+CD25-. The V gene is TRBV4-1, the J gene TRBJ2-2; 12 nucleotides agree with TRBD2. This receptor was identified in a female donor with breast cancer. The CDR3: CASSSPGLAGSRSGELFF. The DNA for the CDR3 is TGCGCCAGCAGCTCTCCCGGACTAGCGGGATCCCGCTCCGGGGAGCTGTTTTTT.